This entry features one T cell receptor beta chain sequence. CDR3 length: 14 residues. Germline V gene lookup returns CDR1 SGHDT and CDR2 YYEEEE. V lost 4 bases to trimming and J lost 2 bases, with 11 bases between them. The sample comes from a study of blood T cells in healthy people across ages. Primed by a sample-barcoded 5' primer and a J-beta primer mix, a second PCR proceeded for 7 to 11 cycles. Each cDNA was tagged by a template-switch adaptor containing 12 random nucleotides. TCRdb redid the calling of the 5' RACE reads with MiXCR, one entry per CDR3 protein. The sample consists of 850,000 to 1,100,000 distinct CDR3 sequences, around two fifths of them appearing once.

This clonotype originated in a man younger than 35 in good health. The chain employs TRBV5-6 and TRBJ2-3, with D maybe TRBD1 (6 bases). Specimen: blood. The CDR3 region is CASSPGHHTDTQYF. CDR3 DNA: TGTGCCAGCAGCCCGGGACACCACACAGATACGCAGTATTTT.